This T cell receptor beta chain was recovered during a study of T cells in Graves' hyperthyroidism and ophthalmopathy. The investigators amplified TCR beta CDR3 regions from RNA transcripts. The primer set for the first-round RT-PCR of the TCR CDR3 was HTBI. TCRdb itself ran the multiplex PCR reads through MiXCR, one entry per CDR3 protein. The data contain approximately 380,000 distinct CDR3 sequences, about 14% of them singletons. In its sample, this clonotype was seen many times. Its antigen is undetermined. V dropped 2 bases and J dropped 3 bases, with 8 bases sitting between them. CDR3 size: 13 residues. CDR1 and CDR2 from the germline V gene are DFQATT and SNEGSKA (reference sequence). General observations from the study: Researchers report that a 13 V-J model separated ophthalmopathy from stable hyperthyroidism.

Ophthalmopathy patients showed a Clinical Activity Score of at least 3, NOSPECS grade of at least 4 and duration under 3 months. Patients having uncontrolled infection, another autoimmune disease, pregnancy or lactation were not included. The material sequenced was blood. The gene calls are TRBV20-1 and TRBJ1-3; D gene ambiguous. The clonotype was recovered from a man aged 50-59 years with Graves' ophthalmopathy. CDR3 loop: CSARSVFGNTIYF. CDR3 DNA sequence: TGCAGTGCTAGATCCGTATTTGGAAACACCATATATTTT.